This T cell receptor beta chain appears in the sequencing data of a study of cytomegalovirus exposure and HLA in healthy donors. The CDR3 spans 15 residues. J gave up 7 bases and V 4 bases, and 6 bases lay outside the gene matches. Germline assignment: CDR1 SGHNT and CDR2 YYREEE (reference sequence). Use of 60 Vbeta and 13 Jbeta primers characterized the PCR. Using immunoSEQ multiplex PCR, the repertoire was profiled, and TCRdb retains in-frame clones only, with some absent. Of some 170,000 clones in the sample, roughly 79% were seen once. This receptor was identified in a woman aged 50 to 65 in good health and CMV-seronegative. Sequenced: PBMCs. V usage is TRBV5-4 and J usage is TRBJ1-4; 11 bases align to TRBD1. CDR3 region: CASSTGQGASEKLFF. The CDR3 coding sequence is TGTGCCAGCAGCACCGGACAGGGGGCTAGTGAAAAACTGTTTTTT.